The rows below give T cell receptor beta chains drawn from one sample of a study of blood T cells in healthy people across ages. TCRdb redid the calling of the 5' RACE reads with MiXCR, one entry per CDR3 protein. The repertoire holds roughly 800,000 distinct CDR3 sequences, with roughly 60% as singletons. The sample was blood. The receptor source for this set is a man aged 25-40 years in good health. CDR3s include the opening cysteine and the closing phenylalanine or tryptophan. D genes are given only for firm matches. The size entry is marked missing in some rows and otherwise reads once, few, many or a size class.

TGTGCCAGCAGCTACCCCCCGGGACTGAACACCGGGGAGCTGTTTTTT CASSYPPGLNTGELFF NA once TRBJ2-2 TRBV7-6
TGCAGCGTGGAGAGGGGCGGTGAAGCTTTCTTT CSVERGGEAFF NA NA TRBJ1-1 TRBV29-1
TGTGCCAGCAGCCAAGTACAGGTAGACACAGATACGCAGTATTTT CASSQVQVDTDTQYF NA NA TRBJ2-3 TRBV4-2
TGCAGTGCTAGGGAGAGGGAGACCCAGTACTTC CSARERETQYF NA few TRBJ2-5 TRBV20-1
TGTGCCAGCAGTTTGCTAGCGGGGCGCACAGATACGCAGTATTTT CASSLLAGRTDTQYF TRBD2 few TRBJ2-3 TRBV6-5
TGCAGTGCCCCTGCGACGGTAGAGACCCAGTACTTC CSAPATVETQYF NA few TRBJ2-5 TRBV20-1
TGCGCCAGCAGCTCTGGGGCCCACGAGCAGTACTTC CASSSGAHEQYF NA NA TRBJ2-7 TRBV5-1
TGTGCCAGCAGTGGGGGGTTTCAGACAGGTCCTAATTCACCCCCCCACTTT CASSGGFQTGPNSPPHF NA NA TRBJ1-6 TRBV6-1
TGCAGTGCGGACGGACTAGCGGGAAAGGAGCAGTACTTC CSADGLAGKEQYF TRBD2 NA TRBJ2-7 TRBV20-1
TGCGCCAGCAGCCAAGGGACTAGCGGGAGTGGGGACATTCAGTACTTC CASSQGTSGSGDIQYF TRBD2 NA TRBJ2-4 TRBV5-1
TGTGCCAGCAGCCCGTTGGACAGGGAGACATCCTACGAGCAGTACTTC CASSPLDRETSYEQYF TRBD1 NA TRBJ2-7 TRBV7-9
TGCGCCAGCAAACGGGGGCGGGAGGACATTCAGTACTTC CASKRGREDIQYF TRBD2 NA TRBJ2-4 TRBV5-1
TGCAGCTCCGATCCCCGTTTTCGGGACACAGCGTACAATGAGCAGTTCTTC CSSDPRFRDTAYNEQFF NA NA TRBJ2-1 TRBV20-1
TGTGCCAGCAGCTTGCCCCCGGGACTAGCGGGAGGTTACGAGCAGTACTTC CASSLPPGLAGGYEQYF TRBD2 NA TRBJ2-7 TRBV7-9
TGTGCCAGCAGCCGCCGCGGGTGGTACGAGCAGTACTTC CASSRRGWYEQYF NA NA TRBJ2-7 TRBV3-1
TGCAGCGTTTCTGTTGACAGGGGAAATGAGCAGTTCTTC CSVSVDRGNEQFF TRBD1 NA TRBJ2-1 TRBV29-1
TGTGCCAGCAGCCAGGGGGCGGTCGTATGGACTGGGGCCAACGTCCTGACTTTC CASSQGAVVWTGANVLTF TRBD1 NA TRBJ2-6 TRBV7-2